This is a list of T cell receptor beta chains from one sample in a study of T cell repertoires in cytomegalovirus infection. In TCRdb, the reads were re-called with MiXCR into one record per CDR3 protein. The sample lists about 490,000 distinct CDR3 sequences, over 9% seen once, with 10% in the top ten. The sequenced sample consisted of PBMCs. The receptors originated from a human donor in good health (CMV status not recorded). Some clones in this sample may be carry-over from other donors' samples. Each CDR3 is given with its conserved first and last residue. A D gene is named only where the DNA matches it firmly. Part of the rows lack a size; the others show once, few, many or a class for expanded clones.

j_gene,d_gene,abundance,v_gene,CDR3nt,CDR3aa
TRBJ1-4,TRBD1,few,TRBV28,TGTGCCAGCAGAATGAGGACAGGGATTGGGGAAAAACTGTTTTTT,CASRMRTGIGEKLFF
TRBJ2-5,TRBD1,once,TRBV29-1,TGCAGCGCGACAGGGCCGGGAGAGACCCAGTACTTC,CSATGPGETQYF
TRBJ2-1,TRBD2,few,TRBV4-2,TGTGCCAGCAGCCAAGGGCAGGAGCGGGGGTACAATGAGCAGTTCTTC,CASSQGQERGYNEQFF
TRBJ1-5,TRBD1,many,TRBV7-2,TGTGCCAGCAGCCCGGACAGGGGGCGCCGTCAGCCCCAGCATTTT,CASSPDRGRRQPQHF
TRBJ2-7,-,-,TRBV28,TGTGCCAGCACCCCCCTGGTACAGGGCGACGAGCAGTACTTC,CASTPLVQGDEQYF
TRBJ2-3,-,many,TRBV15,TGTGCCACCAGCAGTTCGTTTGCAGATACGCAGTATTTT,CATSSSFADTQYF
TRBJ1-1,TRBD1,many,TRBV19,TGTGCCAGTAGTCTACCTCCCCTGGGACAGGGGAACACTGAAGCTTTCTTT,CASSLPPLGQGNTEAFF
TRBJ1-1,TRBD1,few,TRBV28,TGTGCCAGCAGGTGGGGCGACAGGGACACTGAAGCTTTCTTT,CASRWGDRDTEAFF
TRBJ1-2,TRBD1,many,TRBV19,TGTGCCAGTCTCCTTCGGGCTCAGGGGGCTGGTCAGGGCTACACCTTC,CASLLRAQGAGQGYTF
TRBJ1-2,TRBD1,few,TRBV9,TGTGCCAGCAGCGTAGCGGGCAGGGGGCTTCATGGCTACACCTTC,CASSVAGRGLHGYTF
TRBJ1-5,-,many,TRBV19,TGTGCCAGTAGTATTATAGAGAATCAGCCCCAGCATTTT,CASSIIENQPQHF
TRBJ2-5,TRBD2,many,TRBV6-1,TGTGCCAGCACACCTAAACTAGCGGGGATAGAGACCCAGTACTTC,CASTPKLAGIETQYF
TRBJ2-5,TRBD1,many,TRBV28,TGTGCCAGCAGTTCAGCCTCCGGGACAGGGATTAGGGAGACCCAGTACTTC,CASSSASGTGIRETQYF
TRBJ2-1,TRBD2,-,TRBV13,TGTGCCAGCAGCTTACCCAATAGCGGGAGGGCCTACAATGAGCAGTTCTTC,CASSLPNSGRAYNEQFF
TRBJ1-1,TRBD1,many,TRBV7-8,TGTGCCAGCAGGAGGGGACAGTCCGTCGCTGAAGCTTTCTTT,CASRRGQSVAEAFF